This TCR beta chain comes out of a study of blood T cell repertoires in COVID-19. Study-level background: Sample material is recorded as cDNA or gDNA derived from T cells, B-cell-depleted T cells, or PBMCs.

Original data processing: Cell counts per sample came from amplifying reference gene primers. The method was immunoSEQ multiplex PCR; TCRdb's version includes in-frame clones alone and lacks a portion of them. D and trimming were read from the DNA, whereas the V and J calls and clone size are those reported in that table. The sample has some 250,000 clones, over 85% seen once. Participants were aged about 18 to 89 years from around 24 US areas. The CDR3 covers 19 residues. Per the germline V gene, CDR1 is LNHDA and CDR2 is SQIVND (reference sequence). The V and J ends lost 4 bases and 1 base respectively, with 23 bases between them.

The clonotype comes from a woman aged 25 to 39 with acute COVID-19. The sample consisted of PBMCs or T cells enriched from blood (not recorded which). This chain links TRBV19 with TRBJ1-5; D possibly corresponds to TRBD1 (6 bases). CDR3 region: CASSSLRGARDKSNQPQHF. The CDR3 bases are TGTGCCAGTAGTAGTCTTCGGGGGGCGCGGGATAAGAGCAATCAGCCCCAGCATTTT.